A single sample gave rise to the 21 T cell receptor beta chains below, sequenced in a study of T cell responses to AZD1222 COVID-19 vaccine. TCRdb keeps only in-frame clones here, not all; method: immunoSEQ multiplex PCR. The sample contains 180,000 or so clones, about 90% of which appear only once. Sequencing was performed on peripheral blood, taken 28 days after the second AZD1222 dose. The source of these receptors is an adult who received the AZD1222 COVID-19 vaccine.

This rearrangement joins TRBV5-4 to TRBJ1-2; 10 bases are a match to TRBD1. Germline V gives CDR1 SGHNT, CDR2 YYREEE (reference sequence). V trimming: 3 bases; J trimming: 3 bases; junction bases outside the gene matches: 5. The CDR3 length is 15 residues. The chain's CDR3 is CASSSDRGRHYGYTF. In nucleotides, the CDR3 is TGTGCCAGCAGCTCCGACAGGGGGCGGCACTATGGCTACACCTTC. The full variable domain, its missing parts supplied by reference TRBV5-4 and TRBJ1-2, is ETGVTQSPTHLIKTRGQQVTLRCSSQSGHNTVSWYQQALGQGPQFIFQYYREEENGRGNFPPRFSGLQFPNYSSELNVNALELDDSALYLCASSSDRGRHYGYTFGSGTRLTVV.

The table lists this clone with a count of one. The rearrangement links TRBV7-9 to TRBJ2-7; D is unclear. The CDR3 contains 13 residues. V was cut by 5 bases and J by 3 bases, with 11 bases left in between. Germline V gene sequence: CDR1 SEHNR, CDR2 FQNEAQ (reference sequence). The CDR3 bases are TGTGCCAGCAGCATGCCCGGACGCTACGAGCAGTACTTC. It encodes CASSMPGRYEQYF.

V and J are TRBV27 and TRBJ2-2, with a tentative D call TRBD2 (6 bases). Trimming took off 3 bases at V and 6 bases at J, with 11 bases between the two ends. The germline V gene has CDR1 MNHEY and CDR2 SMNVEV (reference sequence). The CDR3 runs 14 residues. CDR3 DNA: TGTGCCAGCAGTTTTGGAGGGCGGCCCGGGGAGCTGTTTTTT. Translated: CASSFGGRPGELFF.

The chain joins TRBV2 to TRBJ1-2; unclear D gene. V gave up 5 bases and J gave up 3 bases, with 7 bases separating them. Germline V gene sequence: CDR1 SNHLY, CDR2 FYNNEI. This CDR3 comprises 12 residues. CDR3 DNA: TGTGCCAGCAGTTCCTCAGACTATGGCTACACCTTC. This sequence encodes CASSSSDYGYTF.

The chain carries TRBV19 and TRBJ2-1; 9 positions match TRBD2. Germline CDR1 LNHDA, CDR2 SQIVND (reference sequence). This CDR3 comprises 16 residues. With V trimmed by 1 base and J by 3 bases, 4 bases remained unmatched. In DNA form, the CDR3 reads TGTGCCAGTAGTATAGTCGGCGGGAGGGGCTACAATGAGCAGTTCTTC. It encodes CASSIVGGRGYNEQFF.

The chain uses TRBV27 and TRBJ2-7; TRBD1 is a possible D gene (5 bases). The CDR3 has 15 amino acids. Deletions cut 6 bases from V and 6 bases from J, with 21 bases between. Germline-derived CDR1 and CDR2 are MNHEY and SMNVEV (reference sequence). CDR3 loop: CASSLDTTTLGEQYF. As DNA, the CDR3 is TGTGCCAGCAGCCTGGACACTACGACCCTCGGCGAGCAGTACTTC.

The chain recombines TRBV19 with TRBJ1-2; 8 nucleotides agree with TRBD1. Trimming cost V 6 bases and J 6 bases; bases outside gene matches: 9. There are 14 residues in the CDR3. CDR1 is LNHDA and CDR2 is SQIVND in the germline V gene (reference sequence). The CDR3 coding sequence is TGTGCCAGTAGCCGGGCCGGACAGGGCGATGGCTACACCTTC. It is translated as CASSRAGQGDGYTF.

This clone was counted a single time. The chain links TRBV7-2 to TRBJ1-4; D not certain. The V gene lost 1 base and the J gene lost 0 bases, with 6 bases spanning the gap. Germline lookup yields CDR1 SGHTA and CDR2 FQGNSA. The CDR3 loop spans 15 amino acids. CDR3 coding DNA: TGTGCCAGCAGCTTAGTCCCCTCAACTAATGAAAAACTGTTTTTT. This encodes CASSLVPSTNEKLFF. The whole variable domain, remainder taken from reference TRBV7-2 and TRBJ1-4, is GAGVSQSPSNKVTEKGKDVELRCDPISGHTALYWYRQSLGQGLEFLIYFQGNSAPDKSGLPSDRFSAERTGGSVSTLTIQRTQQEDSAVYLCASSLVPSTNEKLFFGSGTQLSVL.

The J gene is TRBJ1-6, the V gene TRBV25-1, with 7 bases identical to TRBD1. Trimming took 8 bases from V and 4 from J; bases not matched to a gene: 2. CDR1 is MGHDK, CDR2 SYGVNS, per germline. The CDR3 has 13 amino acids. CDR3 in amino acids: CASEGQYNSPLHF. The CDR3, as DNA: TGTGCCAGCGAGGGACAGTATAATTCACCCCTCCACTTT.

In this sample, this clone turned up once. This sequence joins TRBV4-3 and TRBJ1-6; TRBD1 is a possible D gene (5 bases). V lost 4 bases and J lost 5, with 12 bases in between. The CDR3 runs to 15 residues. Looked up from germline, CDR1 is LGHNA and CDR2 is YSLEER. The CDR3 here is CASSLSDSHNSPLHF. CDR3 bases: TGCGCCAGCAGCCTTTCTGACAGCCATAATTCACCCCTCCACTTT.

The gene calls are TRBV18 and TRBJ1-3; the D gene is possibly TRBD1 (5 bases). Germline V gene data show CDR1 as KGHSH and CDR2 as LQKENI. This CDR3 region has 15 residues. V was pared by 3 bases and J by 3 bases, with 12 bases between. CDR3 coding DNA: TGTGCCAGCTCACCTACCGGGACTCGTGGAAACACCATATATTTT. Translating gives CASSPTGTRGNTIYF.

V usage is TRBV4-3 and J usage is TRBJ1-4, with unresolved D. The germline V and J ends were trimmed by 4 bases and 4 bases, with 13 bases remaining between them. Germline values: CDR1 LGHNA, CDR2 YSLEER. This CDR3 spans 15 amino acids. This CDR3 is CASSRRGSNNEKLFF. CDR3 DNA: TGCGCCAGCAGCCGACGAGGGAGCAATAATGAAAAACTGTTTTTT.

The chain couples TRBV5-1 to TRBJ2-1, with D maybe TRBD1 (6 bases). The CDR3 is 16 residues long. Germline lookup yields CDR1 SGHRS and CDR2 YFSETQ. Trimming took 4 bases from V and 2 from J, leaving 16 bases between them. The CDR3 DNA sequence: TGCGCCAGCAGCGCCGAGGGGGTAGTCGCCTACAATGAGCAGTTCTTC. Its protein product is CASSAEGVVAYNEQFF.

The V call is TRBV7-2, the J call TRBJ2-1, with 10 nucleotides matching TRBD1. Unmatched junction bases numbered 7, after V lost 4 bases and J lost 4 bases. The CDR3 is 16 amino acids. CDR1 is SGHTA and CDR2 is FQGNSA in the germline V gene. CDR3 protein: CASSSAGTGAYNEQFF. CDR3 nucleotide sequence: TGTGCCAGCAGCTCAGCCGGGACAGGGGCATACAATGAGCAGTTCTTC.

The rearrangement joins TRBV5-1 to TRBJ2-7; 7 bases line up with TRBD2. V lost 1 base and J lost 0; bases outside the gene matches: 10. The CDR3 consists of 17 residues. The germline V gene has CDR1 SGHRS and CDR2 YFSETQ. The CDR3: CASSLRVGGRGSYEQYF. DNA for the CDR3: TGCGCCAGCAGCTTGCGTGTTGGAGGGAGGGGCTCCTACGAGCAGTACTTC.

The V and J genes are TRBV7-6 and TRBJ2-1; 10 bases agree with TRBD1. J gave up 6 bases and V 1 base, and 0 bases lay outside the gene matches. The CDR3 sequence is 14 residues long. The V gene's germline CDR1 is SGHVS and CDR2 FNYEAQ. DNA for the CDR3: TGTGCCAGCAGCTTAGGGACAGGGGGCAATGAGCAGTTCTTC. Its translation is CASSLGTGGNEQFF. The whole variable domain, filled in from reference TRBV7-6 and TRBJ2-1, reads GAGVSQSPRYKVTKRGQDVALRCDPISGHVSLYWYRQALGQGPEFLTYFNYEAQQDKSGLPNDRFSAERPEGSISTLTIQRTEQRDSAMYRCASSLGTGGNEQFFGPGTRLTVL.

The chain couples TRBV10-3 to TRBJ1-1, with TRBD1 matching 9 bases. Trimming cost V 10 bases and J 5 bases; bases outside gene matches: 20. Germline loops: CDR1 ENHRY, CDR2 SYGVKD. The CDR3 runs 17 residues. The CDR3 region is CATLPSDRGGVTTEAFF. As DNA, the CDR3 is TGTGCCACCCTCCCCTCCGACAGGGGGGGGGTAACGACTGAAGCTTTCTTT.

CDR3 protein: CASSLGPHSYEQYF. The CDR3 DNA reads as TGTGCCAGCAGCTTAGGACCCCACTCCTACGAGCAGTACTTC. The chain couples TRBV7-8 to TRBJ2-7; D remains ambiguous. The CDR3 covers 14 residues. Germline lookup yields CDR1 SGHVS and CDR2 FQNEAQ. Trimming cost V 1 base and J 0 bases, with 7 bases left between them. Complete variable domain (other parts from reference TRBV7-8 and TRBJ2-7): GAGVSQSPRYKVAKRGQDVALRCDPISGHVSLFWYQQALGQGPEFLTYFQNEAQLDKSGLPSDRFFAERPEGSVSTLKIQRTQQEDSAVYLCASSLGPHSYEQYFGPGTRLTVT.

The rearrangement uses TRBV4-1 and TRBJ1-1; D call uncertain. V was trimmed by 0 bases and J by 0 bases, leaving 5 bases between them. CDR3 length: 14 amino acids. The germline CDR1 and CDR2 sequences are MGHRA and YSYEKL. CDR3 coding DNA: TGCGCCAGCAGCCAAGATAAGATGAACACTGAAGCTTTCTTT. Protein sequence: CASSQDKMNTEAFF.

The V and J genes are TRBV6-5 and TRBJ1-5, with D uncertain. Germline V CDR1 and CDR2: MNHEY, SVGAGI. This CDR3 spans 13 amino acids. V was trimmed by 2 bases and J by 8 bases, leaving 10 bases between them. CDR3 protein: CASSYPGRKPQHF. In DNA form, the CDR3 reads TGTGCCAGCAGTTACCCCGGTAGGAAGCCCCAGCATTTT.

The chain carries TRBV30 and TRBJ1-2; 7 nucleotides match TRBD1. The CDR3 length is 15 residues. V lost 5 bases to trimming and J lost 4 bases; unmatched junction nucleotides: 13. Germline lookup yields CDR1 GTSNPN and CDR2 SVGIG (reference sequence). CDR3 loop: CAWGNGQVLSYGYTF. The CDR3 bases are TGTGCCTGGGGTAACGGACAGGTTCTGAGCTATGGCTACACCTTC.